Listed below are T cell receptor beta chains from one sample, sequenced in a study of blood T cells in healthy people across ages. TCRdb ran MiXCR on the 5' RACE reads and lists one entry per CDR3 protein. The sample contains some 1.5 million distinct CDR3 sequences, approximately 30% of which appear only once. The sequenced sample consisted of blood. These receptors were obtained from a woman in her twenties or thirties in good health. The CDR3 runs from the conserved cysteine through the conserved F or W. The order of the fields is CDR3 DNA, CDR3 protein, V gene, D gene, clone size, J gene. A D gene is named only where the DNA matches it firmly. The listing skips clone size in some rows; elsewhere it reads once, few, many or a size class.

CDR3 DNA: TGTGCCAGCAGTTTAGGGGTGGTAGGGCTTTACACTGAAGCTTTCTTT; CDR3 protein: CASSLGVVGLYTEAFF; V gene: TRBV27; D gene: NA; clone size: NA; J gene: TRBJ1-1
CDR3 DNA: TGTGCCAGCAGCCTTTATAATTCACCCCTCCACTTT; CDR3 protein: CASSLYNSPLHF; V gene: TRBV7-6; D gene: NA; clone size: many; J gene: TRBJ1-6
CDR3 DNA: TGCAGTGCTATTGGGACTATTGGGCAGCCCCAGCATTTT; CDR3 protein: CSAIGTIGQPQHF; V gene: TRBV20-1; D gene: NA; clone size: few; J gene: TRBJ1-5
CDR3 DNA: TGTGCCAGCAGGCGTGAGAGCGCCACTGAAGCTTTCTTT; CDR3 protein: CASRRESATEAFF; V gene: TRBV6-1; D gene: NA; clone size: NA; J gene: TRBJ1-1
CDR3 DNA: TGCGCCAGCAGCCTCCGAATCGGGGGAAATGAGCAGTTCTTC; CDR3 protein: CASSLRIGGNEQFF; V gene: TRBV4-1; D gene: NA; clone size: NA; J gene: TRBJ2-1
CDR3 DNA: TGTGCCAGCAGCTTGAAGGGGGGGCGGCTAGCCAAAAACATTCAGTACTTC; CDR3 protein: CASSLKGGRLAKNIQYF; V gene: TRBV5-6; D gene: NA; clone size: NA; J gene: TRBJ2-4
CDR3 DNA: TGTGCCAGCAGCCCTCGTTTGGGCTCCTCCCACGGGGAGCTGTTTTTT; CDR3 protein: CASSPRLGSSHGELFF; V gene: TRBV9; D gene: NA; clone size: NA; J gene: TRBJ2-2
CDR3 DNA: TGTGCCAGTCAGGGACAGGGGGCCGATACGCAGTATTTT; CDR3 protein: CASQGQGADTQYF; V gene: TRBV2; D gene: TRBD1; clone size: NA; J gene: TRBJ2-3
CDR3 DNA: TGTGCCAGCAGACCGGACAGGAACTATGGCTACACCTTC; CDR3 protein: CASRPDRNYGYTF; V gene: TRBV12-3/TRBV12-4; D gene: TRBD1; clone size: few; J gene: TRBJ1-2
CDR3 DNA: TGTGCCAGCACTAGCGGGATCTCGCGGGAGACCCAGTACTTC; CDR3 protein: CASTSGISRETQYF; V gene: TRBV7-2; D gene: TRBD2; clone size: NA; J gene: TRBJ2-5
CDR3 DNA: TGTGCCAGCGCAAGGAGGGAGGCCGGGGAGCTGTTTTTT; CDR3 protein: CASARREAGELFF; V gene: TRBV5-4; D gene: NA; clone size: NA; J gene: TRBJ2-2
CDR3 DNA: TGCAGTGCTAGAGAACGGACTAGCGGGACCCATGAGCAGTTCTTC; CDR3 protein: CSARERTSGTHEQFF; V gene: TRBV20-1; D gene: TRBD2; clone size: NA; J gene: TRBJ2-1
CDR3 DNA: TGCAGCGGAAACCGGGACAGGGGCACAGATACGCAGTATTTT; CDR3 protein: CSGNRDRGTDTQYF; V gene: TRBV29-1; D gene: TRBD1; clone size: NA; J gene: TRBJ2-3